This TCR beta chain originates from a study of radiotherapy plus CTLA-4 blockade in lung cancer. This clone was counted only a few times. Data came from immunoSEQ multiplex PCR; TCRdb stores just in-frame clones and leaves some out. The sample records around 29,000 clones, more than 80% being singletons. CDR1 and CDR2 from the germline V gene are SGHAT and FQNNGV. The CDR3 loop spans 17 amino acids. The J segment lost 7 bases and the V segment lost 4 bases, leaving 16 bases of the junction unmatched. This TCR was recovered from a human donor with non-small cell lung cancer that progressed on radiotherapy plus ipilimumab. V gene TRBV11-2 combines with J gene TRBJ1-2; the match to TRBD1 covers 9 bases. The material was peripheral blood, obtained from a patient treated with radiotherapy plus ipilimumab. CDR3: CASSSTRDRVGVGGYTF. Written as DNA, the CDR3 is TGTGCCAGCAGCTCGACCCGGGACAGGGTCGGGGTAGGTGGCTACACCTTC.